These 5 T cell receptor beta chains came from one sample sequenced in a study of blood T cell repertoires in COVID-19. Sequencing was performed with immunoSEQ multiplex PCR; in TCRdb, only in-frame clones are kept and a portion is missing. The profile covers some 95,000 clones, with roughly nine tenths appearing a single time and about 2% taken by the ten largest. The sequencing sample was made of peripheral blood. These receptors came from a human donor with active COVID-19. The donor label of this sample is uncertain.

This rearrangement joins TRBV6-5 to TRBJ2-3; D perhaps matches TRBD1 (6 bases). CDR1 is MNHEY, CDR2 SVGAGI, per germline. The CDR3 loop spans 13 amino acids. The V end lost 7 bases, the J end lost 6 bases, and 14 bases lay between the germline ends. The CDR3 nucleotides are TGTGCCAGCACCCAAGTGGGGGCGGATACGCAGTATTTT. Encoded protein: CASTQVGADTQYF.

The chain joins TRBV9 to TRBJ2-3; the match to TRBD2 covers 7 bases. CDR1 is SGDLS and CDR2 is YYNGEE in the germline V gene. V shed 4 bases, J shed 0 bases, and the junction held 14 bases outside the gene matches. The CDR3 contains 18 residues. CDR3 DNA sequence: TGTGCCAGCAGCCATCTACCTCGGGCTAGCGGCAGCACAGATACGCAGTATTTT. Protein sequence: CASSHLPRASGSTDTQYF.

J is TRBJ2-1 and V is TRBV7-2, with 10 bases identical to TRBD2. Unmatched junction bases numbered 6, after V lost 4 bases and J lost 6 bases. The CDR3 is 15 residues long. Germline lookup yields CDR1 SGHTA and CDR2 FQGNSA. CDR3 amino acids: CASSSLAGVTNEQFF. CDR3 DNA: TGTGCCAGCAGCTCCCTAGCGGGGGTGACCAATGAGCAGTTCTTC. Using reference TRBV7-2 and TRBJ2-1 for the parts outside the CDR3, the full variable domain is GAGVSQSPSNKVTEKGKDVELRCDPISGHTALYWYRQSLGQGLEFLIYFQGNSAPDKSGLPSDRFSAERTGGSVSTLTIQRTQQEDSAVYLCASSSLAGVTNEQFFGPGTRLTVL.

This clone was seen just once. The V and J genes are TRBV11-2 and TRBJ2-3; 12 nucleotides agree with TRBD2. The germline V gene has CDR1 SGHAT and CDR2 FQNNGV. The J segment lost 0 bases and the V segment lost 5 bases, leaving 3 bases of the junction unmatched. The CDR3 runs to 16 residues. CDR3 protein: CASSVGTSGSTDTQYF. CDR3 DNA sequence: TGTGCCAGCAGCGTAGGGACTAGCGGGAGCACAGATACGCAGTATTTT.

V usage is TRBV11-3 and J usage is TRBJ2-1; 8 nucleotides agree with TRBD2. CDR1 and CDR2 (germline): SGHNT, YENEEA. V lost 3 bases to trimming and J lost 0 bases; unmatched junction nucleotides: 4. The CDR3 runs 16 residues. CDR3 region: CASSFPGTSSYNEQFF. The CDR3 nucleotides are TGTGCCAGCAGCTTTCCCGGGACTAGCTCCTACAATGAGCAGTTCTTC. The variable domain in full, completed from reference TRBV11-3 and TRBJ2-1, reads EAGVVQSPRYKIIEKKQPVAFWCNPISGHNTLYWYLQNLGQGPELLIRYENEEAVDDSQLPKDRFSAERLKGVDSTLKIQPAELGDSAVYLCASSFPGTSSYNEQFFGPGTRLTVL.